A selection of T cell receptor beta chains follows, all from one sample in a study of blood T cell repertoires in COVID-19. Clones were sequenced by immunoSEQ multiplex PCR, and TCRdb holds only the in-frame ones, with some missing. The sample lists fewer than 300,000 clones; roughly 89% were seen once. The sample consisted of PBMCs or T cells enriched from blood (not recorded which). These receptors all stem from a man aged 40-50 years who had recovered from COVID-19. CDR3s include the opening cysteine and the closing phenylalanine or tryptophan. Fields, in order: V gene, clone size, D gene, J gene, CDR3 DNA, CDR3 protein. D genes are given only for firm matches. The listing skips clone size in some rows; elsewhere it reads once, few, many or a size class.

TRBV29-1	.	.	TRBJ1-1	TGCAGCGTTGTCCCAATGAACACTGAAGCTTTCTTT	CSVVPMNTEAFF
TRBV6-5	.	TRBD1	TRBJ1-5	TGTGCCAGCAGGAGGGACAGGGTAAATCAGCCCCAGCATTTT	CASRRDRVNQPQHF
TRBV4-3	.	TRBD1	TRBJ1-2	TGCGCCAGCAGCCCTGGACAGGGAAATAACTATGGCTACACCTTC	CASSPGQGNNYGYTF
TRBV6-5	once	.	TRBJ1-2	TGTGCCAGCAGTTATGGGAGGCGGCAGGGCAATGGCTACACCTTC	CASSYGRRQGNGYTF
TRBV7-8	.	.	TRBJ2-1	TGTGCCAGCAGCTTAATACACATCAATGAGCAGTTCTTC	CASSLIHINEQFF
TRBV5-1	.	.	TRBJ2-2	TGCGCCAGCAGCTTGGGTTTTCCGGAGACGAACACCGGGGAGCTGTTTTTT	CASSLGFPETNTGELFF
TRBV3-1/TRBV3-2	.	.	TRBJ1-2	TGTGCCAGCAGCCCGCTAATGAGGGTCGCTAACTATGGCTACACCTTC	CASSPLMRVANYGYTF
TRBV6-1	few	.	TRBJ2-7	TGTGCCAGCAGTGAAGTTGGAGTTACCTACGAGCAGTACTTC	CASSEVGVTYEQYF
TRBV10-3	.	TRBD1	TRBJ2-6	TGTGCCAACCGAGGGACAGGGAGCTCTGGGGCCAACGTCCTGACTTTC	CANRGTGSSGANVLTF
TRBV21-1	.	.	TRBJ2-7	TGTGCCAGCAGCATGGGAATACAGGGGACTAGCGGGAGGTCCCAGACCTACGAGCAGTACTTC	CASSMGIQGTSGRSQTYEQYF
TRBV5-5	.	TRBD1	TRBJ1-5	TGTGCCAGCAGCTCAGGTGAAGGGACAGGGGGAAATCAGCCCCAGCATTTT	CASSSGEGTGGNQPQHF
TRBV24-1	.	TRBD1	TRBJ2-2	TGTGCCACCAGTGATGGACAGGGGAGGGAATACACCGGGGAGCTGTTTTTT	CATSDGQGREYTGELFF
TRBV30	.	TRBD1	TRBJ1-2	TGTGCCTGGACTCCGGACAGGGGGCAGGGAGGCTACACCTTC	CAWTPDRGQGGYTF
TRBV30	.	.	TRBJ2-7	TGTGCCTGGAGTTTCTCGTTCTCCTACGAGCAGTACTTC	CAWSFSFSYEQYF
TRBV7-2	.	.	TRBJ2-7	TGTGCCAGCAGCTTGAACAGGTGGAGCTCCTACGAGCAGTACTTC	CASSLNRWSSYEQYF
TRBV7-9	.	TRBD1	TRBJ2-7	TGTGCCAGCAGCTTACCCAGACAGGGAGATCCCTACGAGCAGTACTTC	CASSLPRQGDPYEQYF
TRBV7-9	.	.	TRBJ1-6	TGTGCCAGCCAAACCAGGGTTGGAGTCTATAATTCACCCCTCCACTTT	CASQTRVGVYNSPLHF
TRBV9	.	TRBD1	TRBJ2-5	TGTGCCAGCAGCGGACTGACAGGGTTCTGGGAGACCCAGTACTTC	CASSGLTGFWETQYF
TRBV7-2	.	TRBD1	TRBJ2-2	TGTGCCAGCAGCCCTGGGACAGCCCCTTCGGCCGGGGAGCTGTTTTTT	CASSPGTAPSAGELFF
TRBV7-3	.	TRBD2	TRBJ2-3	TGTGCCAGCAGCTTAAAATCGCTGCGGCGGGAGGATAGGGATACGCAGTATTTT	CASSLKSLRREDRDTQYF
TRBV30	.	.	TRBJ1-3	TGTGCCTGTACGACAGCTAACTCTGGAAACACCATATATTTT	CACTTANSGNTIYF
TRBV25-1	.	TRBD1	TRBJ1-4	TGTGCCAGCCACGCGCTGGGCAGGGGGGACGAAAAACTGTTTTTT	CASHALGRGDEKLFF
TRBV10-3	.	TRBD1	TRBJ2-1	TGTGCCATCAAGAAGACAGGGGGCATCGGTAATGAGCAGTTCTTC	CAIKKTGGIGNEQFF
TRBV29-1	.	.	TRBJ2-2	TGCAGCGTGGGAGCCAATTACCGGACAGCCAACACCGGGGAGCTGTTTTTT	CSVGANYRTANTGELFF
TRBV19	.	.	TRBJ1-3	TGTGCCAGTAGTTCCCAGGGGCGGTCTGGAAACACCATATATTTT	CASSSQGRSGNTIYF
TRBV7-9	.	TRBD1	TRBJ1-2	TGTGCCAGCAGCTTTGTTACGGGACAGCTCTATGGCTACACCTTC	CASSFVTGQLYGYTF
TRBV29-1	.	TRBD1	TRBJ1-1	TGCAGCGTTGAAACACAGGGGATGAACACTGAAGCTTTCTTT	CSVETQGMNTEAFF
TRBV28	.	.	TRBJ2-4	TGTGCCAGCAGTTTGGGCGTAGCCAAAAACATTCAGTACTTC	CASSLGVAKNIQYF